This T cell receptor beta chain was profiled in a study of read filtering for tumor transcriptome and immune sequencing. Study-wide context: Mean patient age was approximately 71 years, range roughly 40 to 85; around 16 male, over twelve female. Revised staging placed eight or nine patients in R-ISS I, roughly 16 in II, more than five in III.

The library was built from roughly 400 ng RNA with molecular barcoded adaptors for alpha/delta and beta/gamma chains. TCRdb passed the reads through MiXCR, listing each CDR3 protein once. In the table there are tens of thousands of distinct CDR3 sequences, 20% to 25% of which are singletons. Germline CDR1 and CDR2: SGHRS and YFSETQ. The germline V and J ends were trimmed by 0 bases and 5 bases, with 11 bases remaining between them. This CDR3 is built from 14 residues. This clonotype was recorded many times. Its antigen is not identified. Points from the study as a whole: This fraction held mixed bone marrow immune cells after CD138-negative sorting. RNA-seq captured clonotypes less deeply and reliably than IR-seq.

The clonotype originates from a donor at least 40 years old with multiple myeloma. The sequencing input was a population of CD138-negative cells sorted from bone marrow. The J gene is TRBJ2-5, the V gene TRBV5-1; D possibly corresponds to TRBD1 (6 bases). CDR3 in DNA: TGCGCCAGCAGCTTGGGTGGGGGCGTGGAGACCCAGTACTTC. Translating gives CASSLGGGVETQYF.